These T cell receptor beta chains were read from a single sample in a study of blood T cell repertoires in COVID-19. The table came from immunoSEQ multiplex PCR; TCRdb's copy has only in-frame clones and leaves some out. The sample comprises 160,000 or so clones, around nine tenths of which are singletons, and 10% to 13% rests with the top ten. Sequencing used peripheral blood. These receptors all come from a woman aged 70-85 years with COVID-19, enrolled during active disease. Both conserved end residues are part of each CDR3. The order of the fields is clone size, V gene, D gene, J gene, CDR3 DNA, CDR3 protein. A D gene is named only where the DNA matches it firmly. Clone size is not always given. Where it is, it says once, few, many or a class for expanded clones.

>-|TRBV5-1|TRBD1|TRBJ2-1
TGCGCCAGCAGCTACGGGACAGGGAATGAGCAGTTCTTC
CASSYGTGNEQFF
>-|TRBV30|-|TRBJ1-3
TGTGCCTGGAGTGTCTCAGGGGTTGGAAACACCATATATTTT
CAWSVSGVGNTIYF
>-|TRBV5-1|TRBD1|TRBJ1-3
TGCGCCAGCAGCGACGGACAGGGAACTGGAAACACCATATATTTT
CASSDGQGTGNTIYF
>-|TRBV5-6|-|TRBJ2-5
TGTGCCAGCAGCAAAGGGACTCTCAGAATGGGAGAGACCCAGTACTTC
CASSKGTLRMGETQYF
>-|TRBV7-7|-|TRBJ2-5
TGTGCTAGCAGCTTTTTCGGGGGCCAAGAGACCCAGTACTTC
CASSFFGGQETQYF
>-|TRBV5-4|TRBD2|TRBJ2-3
TGTGCCAGCAGCCAGGGTGGGACTAGCATTGCCACGCAGTATTTT
CASSQGGTSIATQYF
>few|TRBV11-2|-|TRBJ2-7
TGTGCCAGCAGCCGAGGGGGCTACGAGCAGTACTTC
CASSRGGYEQYF
>few|TRBV10-3|TRBD1|TRBJ2-1
TGTGCCATCAGTGAGTCGGGACAGGGACCCTACAATGAGCAGTTCTTC
CAISESGQGPYNEQFF
>-|TRBV7-9|-|TRBJ2-3
TGTGCCAGCAGCCCCGGCCGTCTAGGAGATACGCAGTATTTT
CASSPGRLGDTQYF
>-|TRBV30|-|TRBJ2-1
TGTGCCTGGAGTCGAGGATACAATGAGCAGTTCTTC
CAWSRGYNEQFF
>-|TRBV19|-|TRBJ1-6
TGTGCCAGTAGTACCGGGAATCCGGGATTACTTTCACCCCTCCACTTT
CASSTGNPGLLSPLHF
>-|TRBV2|TRBD1|TRBJ1-6
TGTGCCAGCAGTGCGACAGGGGATTTGAATTCACCCCTCCACTTT
CASSATGDLNSPLHF
>-|TRBV5-1|TRBD2|TRBJ2-3
TGCGCCAGCAGCTTGGAGGTAGCGGGGGTCACAGATACGCAGTATTTT
CASSLEVAGVTDTQYF
>-|TRBV5-1|-|TRBJ2-4
TGCGCCAGCAGCATCGGACAGAACAAAAACATTCAGTACTTC
CASSIGQNKNIQYF
>-|TRBV5-4|-|TRBJ1-2
TGTGCCAGCAGCTTGGTGACAGCGCGCGGCTATGGCTACACCTTC
CASSLVTARGYGYTF
>-|TRBV7-8|-|TRBJ1-5
TGTGCCAGCAGCTTAGACAGGGCAGGGGCACATCAGCCCCAGCATTTT
CASSLDRAGAHQPQHF
>once|TRBV2|TRBD2|TRBJ2-3
TGTGCCACGGGACTAGCGGGGGTCACAGATACGCAGTATTTT
CATGLAGVTDTQYF
>-|TRBV6-5|TRBD2|TRBJ2-1
TGTGCCAGCATGGCGGGGGGAAACAATGAGCAGTTCTTC
CASMAGGNNEQFF